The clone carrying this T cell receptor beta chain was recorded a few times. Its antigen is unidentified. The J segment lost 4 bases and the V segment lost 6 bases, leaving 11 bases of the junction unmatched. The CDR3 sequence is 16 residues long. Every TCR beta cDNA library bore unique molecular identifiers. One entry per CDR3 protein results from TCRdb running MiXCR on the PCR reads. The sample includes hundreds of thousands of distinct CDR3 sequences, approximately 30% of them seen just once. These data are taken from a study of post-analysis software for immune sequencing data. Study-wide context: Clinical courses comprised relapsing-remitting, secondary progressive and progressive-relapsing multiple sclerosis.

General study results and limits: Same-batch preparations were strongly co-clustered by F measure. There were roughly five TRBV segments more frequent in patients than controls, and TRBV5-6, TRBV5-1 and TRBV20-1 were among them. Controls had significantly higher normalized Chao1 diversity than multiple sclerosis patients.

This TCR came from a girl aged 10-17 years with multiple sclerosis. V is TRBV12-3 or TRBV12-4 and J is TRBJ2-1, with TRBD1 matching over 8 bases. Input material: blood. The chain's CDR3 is CASSLGLGTGYNEQFF. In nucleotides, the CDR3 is TGTGCCAGCAGCCTTGGCCTCGGGACAGGTTACAATGAGCAGTTCTTC.